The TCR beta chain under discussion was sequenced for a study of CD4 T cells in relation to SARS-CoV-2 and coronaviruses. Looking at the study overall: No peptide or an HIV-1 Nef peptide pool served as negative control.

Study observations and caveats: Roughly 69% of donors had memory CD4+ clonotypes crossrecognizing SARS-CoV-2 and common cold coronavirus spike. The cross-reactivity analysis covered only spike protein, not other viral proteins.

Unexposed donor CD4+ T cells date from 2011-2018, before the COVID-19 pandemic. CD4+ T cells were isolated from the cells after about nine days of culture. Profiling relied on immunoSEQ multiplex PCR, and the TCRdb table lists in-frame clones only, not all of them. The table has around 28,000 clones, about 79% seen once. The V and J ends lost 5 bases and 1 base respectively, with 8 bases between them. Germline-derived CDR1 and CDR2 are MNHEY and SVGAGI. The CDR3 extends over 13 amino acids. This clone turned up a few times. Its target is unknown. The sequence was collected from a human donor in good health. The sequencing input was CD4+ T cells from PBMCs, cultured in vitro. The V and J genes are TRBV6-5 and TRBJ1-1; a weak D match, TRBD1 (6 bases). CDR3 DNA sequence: TGTGCCAGCAGTCGAGGGGGGAACACTGAAGCTTTCTTT. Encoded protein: CASSRGGNTEAFF.